This T cell receptor beta chain was found in a study of blood T cell repertoires in COVID-19. Across the whole study: Samples of COVID-19 (acute and convalescent) were obtained from the United States, Italy and Spain. The analysed material was cDNA or gDNA that came from T cells, B-cell-depleted T cells, or PBMCs.

Germline CDR1 and CDR2: LNHDA and SQIVND (reference sequence). The CDR3 runs 13 residues. Trimming cost V 5 bases and J 5 bases, with 12 bases left between them. Study processing details: Researchers report that nucleated cell counts were estimated from reference gene primer amplification. Here immunoSEQ multiplex PCR was the method, and the copy in TCRdb shows in-frame clones only, minus some. D and trimming were read from the DNA, whereas the V and J calls and clone size are those reported in that table. The repertoire holds about 140,000 clones, approximately 73% seen once, with 4.2% in the top ten.

The source material was peripheral blood. The rearrangement links TRBV19 to TRBJ1-1, with D uncertain. This sequence originates from a man aged 55-75 years with acute or convalescent COVID-19. CDR3 region: CASSGPFWTEAFF. CDR3 sequence (DNA): TGTGCCAGTAGTGGGCCCTTTTGGACTGAAGCTTTCTTT.